Included here is one T cell receptor beta chain sequence, with context. The antigen is not known. The protocol was immunoSEQ multiplex PCR, while the TCRdb copy is restricted to in-frame clones and leaves out a portion. In the table there are about 77,000 clones, under 95% of which are singletons. These data are taken from a study of T cell responses to AZD1222 COVID-19 vaccine. Study-wide results and limits: Only five to seven individuals given AZD1222 were seropositive at baseline. Reportedly, nearly half the spike-specific TCRs target unmutated variant regions. Donors skewed white British and female; clonal diversity was possibly underestimated.

Trimming cost V 5 bases and J 5 bases, with 7 bases left between them. The CDR3 contains 11 residues. Germline CDR1 and CDR2: GTSNPN and SVGIG (reference sequence). Sample: peripheral blood, taken 28 days after the second AZD1222 dose. V gene TRBV30 combines with J gene TRBJ2-1; D may be TRBD1 (6 bases). This clonotype originated in an adult who received the AZD1222 COVID-19 vaccine. CDR3 amino acids: CAWGQNNEQFF. CDR3 bases: TGTGCCTGGGGACAGAACAATGAGCAGTTCTTC.